Shown below are 10 T cell receptor beta chains from a single sample sequenced in a study of OX40 agonist ivuxolimab in advanced cancers. The repertoire was sequenced with immunoSEQ multiplex PCR; TCRdb's copy has only in-frame clones and lacks some. The table lists roughly 60,000 clones, over 80% of them singletons. The material was CD4+ or CD8+ T cells sorted from blood, obtained in a trial of the OX40 agonist ivuxolimab. The receptors were sampled from an adult with an advanced solid tumor such as melanoma, head and neck, liver or kidney cancer.

The gene calls are TRBV19 and TRBJ2-7; D is perhaps TRBD2 (5 bases). V gave up 1 base and J gave up 0 bases, with 13 bases separating them. CDR1 is LNHDA and CDR2 is SQIVND in the germline V gene (reference sequence). The CDR3 sequence is 16 residues long. The CDR3 loop reads CASSIGRTGISYEQYF. The CDR3 bases are TGTGCCAGTAGTATAGGAAGAACGGGAATCTCCTACGAGCAGTACTTC. The variable domain in full, with the rest retrieved from reference TRBV19 and TRBJ2-7, is DGGITQSPKYLFRKEGQNVTLSCEQNLNHDAMYWYRQDPGQGLRLIYYSQIVNDFQKGDIAEGYSVSREKKESFPLTVTSAQKNPTAFYLCASSIGRTGISYEQYFGPGTRLTVT.

The chain's CDR3 is CASSLAPGSNYGYTF. The CDR3 DNA sequence: TGTGCCAGCTCACTCGCACCAGGGTCCAACTATGGCTACACCTTC. The chain links TRBV18 to TRBJ1-2, with D possibly TRBD1 on 5 matching bases. CDR1 KGHSH and CDR2 LQKENI come from the germline V gene. Trimming took 4 bases from V and 2 from J, leaving 14 bases between them. This CDR3 is 15 amino acids long.

The genes are TRBV5-8 and TRBJ1-2, with a weak D call TRBD1 (6 bases). Trimming removed 4 bases at V and 3 bases at J, with 10 bases between. This CDR3 contains 13 residues. Germline assignment: CDR1 SGHTS and CDR2 YDEGEE. The CDR3 loop reads CASSQDRDYGYTF. The CDR3 coding sequence is TGTGCCAGCAGCCAGGACAGAGACTATGGCTACACCTTC.

The V and J genes are TRBV5-6 and TRBJ2-3, with 13 bases identical to TRBD2. The trim removed 0 bases at V and 6 bases at J, leaving 4 bases unmatched. Germline loops: CDR1 SGHDT, CDR2 YYEEEE. This CDR3 has 16 residues. This chain's CDR3 is CASSLVTSGRGDTQYF. CDR3 bases: TGTGCCAGCAGCTTGGTCACTAGCGGGAGGGGGGATACGCAGTATTTT.

The chain links TRBV15 to TRBJ1-2; 8 positions match TRBD1. There are 13 residues in the CDR3. Per the germline V gene, CDR1 is LNHNV and CDR2 is YYDKDF (reference sequence). Unmatched junction bases numbered 6, after V lost 6 bases and J lost 6 bases. CDR3 sequence: CATRPGQGDGYTF. The CDR3 coding sequence is TGTGCCACCAGACCTGGACAGGGTGATGGCTACACCTTC. Variable domain in full (rest from reference TRBV15 and TRBJ1-2): DAMVIQNPRYQVTQFGKPVTLSCSQTLNHNVMYWYQQKSSQAPKLLFHYYDKDFNNEADTPDNFQSRRPNTSFCFLDIRSPGLGDTAMYLCATRPGQGDGYTFGSGTRLTVV.

This clone showed up just a few times. This chain uses TRBV12-5 with TRBJ2-3, with unresolved D. Trimming shortened V by 1 base and J by 4 bases, and 3 bases separated the two germline ends. This CDR3 contains 12 residues. Germline lookup yields CDR1 LGHNT and CDR2 FRNRAP. CDR3 sequence: CASGLGADTQYF. CDR3 bases: TGTGCTAGTGGTTTGGGGGCAGATACGCAGTATTTT.

The J gene is TRBJ2-2, the V gene TRBV19; 14 bases align to TRBD2. Per germline, CDR1 LNHDA and CDR2 SQIVND (reference sequence). The CDR3 runs to 17 residues. The junction had 11 bases not matched to a gene; V was cut back by 7 bases and J by 7 bases. The CDR3 DNA reads as TGTGCCAGTACCCCCTGGATGGGACTAGCGGGAGTCGGGGAGCTGTTTTTT. It codes for CASTPWMGLAGVGELFF. The whole variable domain, remainder taken from reference TRBV19 and TRBJ2-2, is DGGITQSPKYLFRKEGQNVTLSCEQNLNHDAMYWYRQDPGQGLRLIYYSQIVNDFQKGDIAEGYSVSREKKESFPLTVTSAQKNPTAFYLCASTPWMGLAGVGELFFGEGSRLTVL.

The chain links TRBV11-2 to TRBJ2-5; TRBD2 might be the D (6 bases). V was shortened by 5 bases and J by 3 bases, with 13 bases between the two germline ends. This CDR3 comprises 14 residues. The germline V gene has CDR1 SGHAT and CDR2 FQNNGV. CDR3 amino acids: CASSPLTREETQYF. The DNA of the CDR3 is TGTGCCAGCAGCCCATTGACTAGGGAAGAGACCCAGTACTTC.

V gene TRBV18 combines with J gene TRBJ2-7; the D is unclear. Deletions cut 2 bases from V and 4 bases from J, with 9 bases between. CDR1 KGHSH and CDR2 LQKENI come from the germline V gene. The length of the CDR3 is 13 residues. CDR3 loop: CASSPAPGYEQYF. For the CDR3, the DNA is TGTGCCAGCTCACCAGCCCCCGGGTACGAGCAGTACTTC.

The chain carries TRBV19 and TRBJ2-5; no clear D. The CDR3 contains 12 residues. Germline assignment: CDR1 LNHDA and CDR2 SQIVND (reference sequence). Deletions cut 8 bases from V and 3 bases from J, with 10 bases between. CDR3 sequence reads: CASSRTKETQYF. The CDR3 DNA reads as TGTGCCAGTTCCCGGACGAAAGAGACCCAGTACTTC.